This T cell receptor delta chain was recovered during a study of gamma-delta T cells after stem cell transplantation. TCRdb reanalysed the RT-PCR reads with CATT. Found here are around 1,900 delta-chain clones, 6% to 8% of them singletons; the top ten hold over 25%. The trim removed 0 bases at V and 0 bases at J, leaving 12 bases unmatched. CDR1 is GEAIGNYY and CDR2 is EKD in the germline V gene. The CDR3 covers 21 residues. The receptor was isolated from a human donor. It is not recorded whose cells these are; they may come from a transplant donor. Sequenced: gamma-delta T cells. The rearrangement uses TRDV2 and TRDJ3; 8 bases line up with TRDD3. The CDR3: CACDTVRTLGDLSWDTRQMFF. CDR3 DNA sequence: TGTGCCTGTGACACCGTGCGTACCCTGGGGGACCTCTCCTGGGACACCCGACAGATGTTTTTC.